These 27 T cell receptor beta chains were sequenced from one sample in a study of CD8 T cells in Susac syndrome. It was with random hexamers that 0.5 to 1 ug RNA was reverse transcribed. TCRdb re-called the immunoSEQ multiplex PCR reads with MiXCR, one entry per CDR3 protein. The sample lists around 150,000 distinct CDR3 sequences, about 95% seen once, with about 0.18% in the top ten. The sample was CD8+ T cells from PBMCs. These receptors were collected from a human donor with Susac syndrome.

This chain uses TRBV28 with TRBJ1-5; 8 positions match TRBD1. CDR1 MDHEN and CDR2 SYDVKM come from the germline V gene. CDR3 size: 12 residues. V lost 3 bases, J lost 14 bases, and 6 bases stayed unmatched. The CDR3 here is CASSFGQGWKHF. The CDR3 DNA is TGTGCCAGCAGTTTCGGACAGGGATGGAAGCATTTT. Together with reference TRBV28 and TRBJ1-5, the CDR3 gives the full variable domain: DVKVTQSSRYLVKRTGEKVFLECVQDMDHENMFWYRQDPGLGLRLIYFSYDVKMKEKGDIPEGYSVSREKKERFSLILESASTNQTSMYLCASSFGQGWKHFGDGTRLSIL.

In DNA form, the CDR3 reads TGCAGTGCCCTTGGGGATGAGTACAATGAGCAGTTCTTC. Its translation is CSALGDEYNEQFF. The genes are TRBV20-1 and TRBJ2-1, with D uncertain. V lost 6 bases and J lost 4, with 13 bases in between. This CDR3 spans 13 amino acids. Looked up from germline, CDR1 is DFQATT and CDR2 is SNEGSKA (reference sequence).

The rearrangement joins TRBV2 to TRBJ1-4; 7 bases agree with TRBD1. Germline loops: CDR1 SNHLY, CDR2 FYNNEI. CDR3 size: 12 residues. J was trimmed by 14 bases and V by 7 bases; bases with no gene match: 10. The CDR3 reads CASKVGGAGLFF. In DNA, the CDR3 is TGTGCCAGCAAAGTAGGGGGCGCCGGTCTGTTTTTT.

The chain links TRBV4-1 to TRBJ1-1; the match to TRBD1 covers 7 bases. The junction had 9 bases not matched to a gene; V was cut back by 1 base and J by 1 base. Germline loops: CDR1 MGHRA, CDR2 YSYEKL. The CDR3 has 17 residues. In DNA, the CDR3 is TGCGCCAGCAGCCAAGTACCCCCTCCAGGGGGGAACACTGAAGCTTTCTTT. As protein: CASSQVPPPGGNTEAFF.

The chain links TRBV6-5 to TRBJ2-7; TRBD1 agrees at 7 bases. With 6 bases clipped from V and 6 bases from J, the junction kept 11 bases outside the gene matches. CDR1 and CDR2 (germline): MNHEY, SVGAGI. The CDR3 has 14 residues. This chain's CDR3 is CASRTGQVPFEQYF. The CDR3 coding sequence is TGTGCCAGCAGAACTGGACAGGTACCCTTCGAGCAGTACTTC.

This chain joins TRBV7-6 and TRBJ1-2; perhaps TRBD1 as D (5 bases). The CDR3 is made up of 15 amino acids. Per germline, CDR1 SGHVS and CDR2 FNYEAQ. V lost 1 base, J lost 2 bases, and 11 bases lay in between. CDR3 sequence reads: CASSLEGTRNYGYTF. The DNA of the CDR3 is TGTGCCAGCAGCTTAGAGGGGACCCGCAACTATGGCTACACCTTC.

This rearrangement joins TRBV6-6 to TRBJ1-1; TRBD1 is a possible D gene (5 bases). Germline assignment: CDR1 MNHNY and CDR2 SVGAGI (reference sequence). The CDR3 totals 15 residues. V lost 5 bases and J 4 bases, leaving 17 bases between the germline ends. The CDR3 sequence: CASSIRTQGGTEAFF. In DNA form, the CDR3 reads TGTGCCAGCAGTATCCGGACTCAGGGTGGCACTGAAGCTTTCTTT.

The chain has TRBV28 and TRBJ2-7; 7 nucleotides align to TRBD1. CDR3 length equals 15 residues. Germline CDR1 is MDHEN and CDR2 is SYDVKM. The junction had 10 bases not matched to a gene; V was cut back by 6 bases and J by 2 bases. CDR3 loop: CASRTLYRGPYEQYF. CDR3 nucleotides: TGTGCCAGCAGAACCCTTTACAGGGGACCCTACGAGCAGTACTTC. Variable domain in full (rest from reference TRBV28 and TRBJ2-7): DVKVTQSSRYLVKRTGEKVFLECVQDMDHENMFWYRQDPGLGLRLIYFSYDVKMKEKGDIPEGYSVSREKKERFSLILESASTNQTSMYLCASRTLYRGPYEQYFGPGTRLTVT.

J is TRBJ1-2 and V is TRBV7-2; 7 bases are a match to TRBD1. Per the germline V gene, CDR1 is SGHTA and CDR2 is FQGNSA. The CDR3 totals 16 residues. The V and J ends lost 5 bases and 5 bases, in that order; junction bases with no gene match: 14. In DNA form, the CDR3 reads TGTGCCAGCAGCCCAGGGGGTTGGGGGACATTTTATGGCTACACCTTC. Translation gives CASSPGGWGTFYGYTF. Looking up the rest from reference TRBV7-2 and TRBJ1-2 gives the full variable domain: GAGVSQSPSNKVTEKGKDVELRCDPISGHTALYWYRQSLGQGLEFLIYFQGNSAPDKSGLPSDRFSAERTGGSVSTLTIQRTQQEDSAVYLCASSPGGWGTFYGYTFGSGTRLTVV.

For the CDR3, the DNA is TGTGCCAGCAGTCCCGTCACTAGCACAGATACGCAGTATTTT. Residues: CASSPVTSTDTQYF. The chain combines TRBV27 with TRBJ2-3; D is ambiguous. V lost 5 bases and J 0 bases, leaving 9 bases between the germline ends. Germline CDR1 reads MNHEY; CDR2 reads SMNVEV (reference sequence). CDR3 length: 14 amino acids.

The chain combines TRBV20-1 with TRBJ1-1, with 8 bases that match TRBD1. This CDR3 contains 15 residues. Looked up from germline, CDR1 is DFQATT and CDR2 is SNEGSKA (reference sequence). The V and J ends lost 1 base and 4 bases, in that order; junction bases with no gene match: 8. CDR3 residues: CSARALQGVGTEAFF. Here the CDR3 DNA reads TGCAGTGCTAGAGCTCTACAGGGGGTTGGCACTGAAGCTTTCTTT.

This chain links TRBV27 with TRBJ2-5, with a weak D call TRBD1 (6 bases). V dropped 3 bases and J dropped 4 bases, with 15 bases sitting between them. Germline CDR1 and CDR2: MNHEY and SMNVEV (reference sequence). CDR3 size: 15 residues. The CDR3 coding sequence is TGTGCCAGCAGTTTTGGGGTGCAGGGGCTAGAGACCCAGTACTTC. Protein sequence: CASSFGVQGLETQYF.

The chain combines TRBV6-1 with TRBJ1-2; D uncertain. In germline, CDR1 is MNHNS, CDR2 SASEGT. V gave up 4 bases and J gave up 8 bases, with 11 bases separating them. CDR3 length equals 12 residues. The CDR3 sequence is CASSAELPGYTF. CDR3 nucleotide sequence: TGTGCCAGCAGTGCTGAACTTCCAGGCTACACCTTC.

There are a few counts of this clonotype. CDR3 in DNA: TGTGCCAGCAGCGCCCTTAATCAGCCCCAGCATTTT. Translated, it gives CASSALNQPQHF. The chain is built from TRBV7-3 and TRBJ1-5; D remains ambiguous. Trimming cost V 5 bases and J 4 bases, with 6 bases left between them. The CDR3 is made up of 12 amino acids. Germline V lookup: CDR1 SGHTA, CDR2 FQGTGA.

V and J are TRBV9 and TRBJ2-3; 8 nucleotides align to TRBD1. Germline CDR1 reads SGDLS; CDR2 reads YYNGEE. Trimming at V came to 5 bases and at J to 0 bases, leaving 11 bases not matched to a gene. CDR3 length: 17 amino acids. The CDR3 reads CASRAPPGQDSTDTQYF. The DNA of the CDR3 is TGTGCCAGCAGAGCCCCACCGGGACAGGACAGCACAGATACGCAGTATTTT.

The chain combines TRBV7-8 with TRBJ1-2; the D gene is possibly TRBD1 (5 bases). Trimming removed 0 bases at V and 4 bases at J, with 15 bases between. The length of the CDR3 is 16 residues. CDR1 SGHVS and CDR2 FQNEAQ come from the germline V gene. CDR3 nucleotides: TGTGCCAGCAGCTTAGCCGGGACGGAGGTTGTCTATGGCTACACCTTC. This gives the protein CASSLAGTEVVYGYTF.

The chain employs TRBV3-1 and TRBJ2-1; no reliable D call. V lost 0 bases and J lost 1, with 7 bases in between. The CDR3 has 15 residues. CDR1 is LGHDT and CDR2 is YNNKEL in the germline V gene (reference sequence). Here the CDR3 reads CASSQDRLSYNEQFF. The CDR3 bases are TGTGCCAGCAGCCAAGATCGCTTGTCCTACAATGAGCAGTTCTTC.

The table lists this clonotype with a count of one. The J gene is TRBJ2-3, the V gene TRBV9; 7 positions match TRBD1. The CDR3 consists of 15 residues. CDR1 and CDR2 from the germline V gene are SGDLS and YYNGEE. V trimming: 3 bases; J trimming: 2 bases; junction bases outside the gene matches: 6. CDR3: CASSARDSFTDTQYF. CDR3 sequence (DNA): TGTGCCAGCAGCGCGAGGGACAGCTTCACAGATACGCAGTATTTT.

The chain has TRBV5-6 and TRBJ2-7; a possible D gene is TRBD2 (6 bases). V was shortened by 6 bases and J by 2 bases, with 12 bases between the two germline ends. The CDR3 spans 13 residues. Germline V CDR1 and CDR2: SGHDT, YYEEEE. The CDR3 DNA sequence: TGTGCCAGCAAGGGCGGGGCGACCTACGAGCAGTACTTC. Translated: CASKGGATYEQYF. The complete variable domain, with remaining parts taken from reference TRBV5-6 and TRBJ2-7, reads DAGVTQSPTHLIKTRGQQVTLRCSPKSGHDTVSWYQQALGQGPQFIFQYYEEEERQRGNFPDRFSGHQFPNYSSELNVNALLLGDSALYLCASKGGATYEQYFGPGTRLTVT.

The genes are TRBV27 and TRBJ2-6; unclear D gene. V lost 9 bases and J lost 0, with 6 bases in between. The V gene's germline CDR1 is MNHEY and CDR2 SMNVEV (reference sequence). This CDR3 is built from 13 residues. The CDR3 here is CASSSSGANVLTF. CDR3 DNA sequence: TGTGCCAGTTCGAGCTCTGGGGCCAACGTCCTGACTTTC.

This chain connects TRBV20-1 to TRBJ1-1; D is uncertain. Germline V gene data show CDR1 as DFQATT and CDR2 as SNEGSKA (reference sequence). The CDR3 runs 13 residues. The V end was cut by 3 bases, the J end by 6 bases, with 14 bases between. The CDR3 region is CSASGLRVPEAFF. The CDR3 coding sequence is TGCAGTGCTAGCGGGCTGCGGGTACCTGAAGCTTTCTTT.

The chain has TRBV5-6 and TRBJ2-1, with 7 bases that match TRBD2. This CDR3 region has 13 residues. Germline V gene lookup returns CDR1 SGHDT and CDR2 YYEEEE. V was pared by 7 bases and J by 8 bases, with 9 bases of the junction left unmatched. This chain's CDR3 is CASHQGGADEQFF. The CDR3 DNA is TGTGCCAGCCACCAGGGAGGGGCCGATGAGCAGTTCTTC.

V usage is TRBV11-2 and J usage is TRBJ2-4; D not resolved. CDR3 length: 16 amino acids. V was shortened by 1 base and J by 0 bases, with 10 bases between the two germline ends. Germline V gives CDR1 SGHAT, CDR2 FQNNGV. As DNA, the CDR3 is TGTGCCAGCAGCTTAGTGGTTCCAGCAGCCAAAAACATTCAGTACTTC. This codes for CASSLVVPAAKNIQYF. Full variable domain (remainder filled in from reference TRBV11-2 and TRBJ2-4): EAGVAQSPRYKIIEKRQSVAFWCNPISGHATLYWYQQILGQGPKLLIQFQNNGVVDDSQLPKDRFSAERLKGVDSTLKIQPAKLEDSAVYLCASSLVVPAAKNIQYFGAGTRLSVL.

The chain combines TRBV29-1 with TRBJ2-2, with TRBD2 identical over 8 bases. Germline lookup yields CDR1 SQVTM and CDR2 ANQGSEA. The V gene end was trimmed by 0 bases and the J gene end by 1 base; junction bases not matched to a gene: 10. This CDR3 has 18 residues. CDR3 loop: CSVEDLRGGPQNTGELFF. In nucleotides, the CDR3 is TGCAGCGTTGAAGATTTACGGGGGGGTCCCCAGAACACCGGGGAGCTGTTTTTT.

The V gene is TRBV10-3, the J gene TRBJ2-2, with D possibly being TRBD1 (5 bases). This CDR3 is built from 15 residues. V was shortened by 8 bases and J by 2 bases, with 15 bases between the two germline ends. Germline V gene sequence: CDR1 ENHRY, CDR2 SYGVKD. CDR3 sequence: CAIGRTGENTGELFF. As DNA, the CDR3 is TGTGCCATCGGAAGAACAGGAGAAAACACCGGGGAGCTGTTTTTT.

The chain uses TRBV27 and TRBJ1-1, with D unresolved. V dropped 5 bases and J dropped 5 bases, with 15 bases sitting between them. The length of the CDR3 is 14 residues. The germline gives CDR1 MNHEY, CDR2 SMNVEV (reference sequence). The CDR3 protein is CASSADFAGTEAFF. The CDR3 DNA reads as TGTGCCAGCAGTGCCGATTTTGCCGGGACTGAAGCTTTCTTT.

This chain connects TRBV21-1 to TRBJ1-5. TRBV21-1 is assigned pseudogene status. The CDR3 covers 15 residues. The CDR3 DNA is TGTGCCAGCAGCAAAGGAGTCAGGAGCAATCAGCCCCAGCATTTT. Amino acids: CASSKGVRSNQPQHF.